This record covers a single T cell receptor beta chain. Its specificity is not known. Profiled with immunoSEQ multiplex PCR; TCRdb holds only in-frame clones, not every one. The top ten hold 0.43% of the sample, which has approximately 80,000 clones, 85% to 95% seen once. This specimen belongs to a study of OX40 agonist ivuxolimab in advanced cancers. General study findings and limits: Expanded peripheral T cell antigen specificity was not determined. Patients with a partial response at 0.1-3.0 mg/kg had among the lowest clonal expansion.

Trimming pared 0 bases from V and 7 bases from J, leaving 4 bases between. The CDR3 is 11 residues long. The germline V gene has CDR1 SGHNT and CDR2 YYREEE (reference sequence). Sequenced here: CD4+ or CD8+ T cells sorted from blood, sampled in a trial of the OX40 agonist ivuxolimab. V is TRBV5-4 and J is TRBJ2-5; D is ambiguous. This receptor was identified in an adult with an advanced solid tumor such as melanoma, head and neck, liver or kidney cancer. The CDR3 is CASSLAGTQYF. The DNA of the CDR3 is TGTGCCAGCAGCTTGGCGGGGACCCAGTACTTC.